A single sample is the source of the 21 T cell receptor beta chains below, sequenced in a study of shared clonotypes between healthy human individuals. Naive CD8 populations comprised CD45RO-negative cells positively selected for CCR7, excluding terminally differentiated effector memory CD45RA+ cells. Sequencing was performed with immunoSEQ multiplex PCR; in TCRdb, only in-frame clones are kept and a portion is missing. Of about 1,800,000 clones listed, about 95% were seen once; the top ten hold 1.2%. The sample comprised naive CD8+ T cells sorted from blood. These receptors all come from a man in his late teens or twenties in good health.

The V gene is TRBV10-1, the J gene TRBJ1-3, with TRBD1 as a possible D gene (6 bases). V was cut by 8 bases and J by 4 bases, with 24 bases left in between. CDR1 WNHNN and CDR2 SYGVQD come from the germline V gene (reference sequence). The length of the CDR3 is 17 residues. The CDR3 protein is CASSRTEDDSEGNTIYF. The CDR3 DNA follows: TGCGCCAGCTCTAGGACAGAAGACGACTCAGAAGGAAACACCATATATTTT.

The J gene is TRBJ2-3, the V gene TRBV27, with TRBD1 matching 11 bases. This CDR3 has 18 residues. The V gene's germline CDR1 is MNHEY and CDR2 SMNVEV (reference sequence). The ends lost 4 bases at V and 0 bases at J; junction bases unmatched: 9. CDR3 sequence: CASSSGQGATTSTDTQYF. Here the CDR3 DNA reads TGTGCCAGCAGTTCAGGACAGGGGGCGACAACTAGCACAGATACGCAGTATTTT.

Remarks on this clone: This specimen includes other DNA sequences encoding the same CDR3. J is TRBJ2-7 and V is TRBV11-2; TRBD2 is a possible D gene (5 bases). Germline CDR1 SGHAT, CDR2 FQNNGV. Trimming pared 5 bases from V and 0 bases from J, leaving 14 bases between. This CDR3 has 15 amino acids. CDR3 protein: CASSLGSGLSYEQYF. The CDR3 nucleotides read TGTGCCAGCAGCCTGGGGAGCGGCCTCTCCTACGAGCAGTACTTC.

The chain joins TRBV7-3 to TRBJ2-1; 8 bases are shared with TRBD2. Trimming removed 3 bases from V and 8 bases from J; junction bases left unmatched: 9. Germline values: CDR1 SGHTA, CDR2 FQGTGA. The CDR3 extends over 15 amino acids. CDR3 region: CASSFSAGGSDEQFF. The CDR3 DNA is TGTGCCAGCAGCTTCTCGGCGGGGGGCAGTGATGAGCAGTTCTTC. Variable domain in full (rest from reference TRBV7-3 and TRBJ2-1): GAGVSQTPSNKVTEKGKYVELRCDPISGHTALYWYRQSLGQGPEFLIYFQGTGAADDSGLPNDRFFAVRPEGSVSTLKIQRTERGDSAVYLCASSFSAGGSDEQFFGPGTRLTVL.

V gene TRBV27 combines with J gene TRBJ2-7; 11 bases map to TRBD2. This CDR3 has 16 amino acids. V trimming: 2 bases; J trimming: 4 bases; junction bases outside the gene matches: 7. Germline CDR1 reads MNHEY; CDR2 reads SMNVEV (reference sequence). In DNA, the CDR3 is TGTGCCAGCAGTTTACTTCCTAGCGGGGGGCCATACGAGCAGTACTTC. It is translated as CASSLLPSGGPYEQYF.

This clone was found once. Within the sample, other DNA sequences also encode this same CDR3. The V call is TRBV27, the J call TRBJ1-1; unclear D gene. Germline loops: CDR1 MNHEY, CDR2 SMNVEV (reference sequence). This CDR3 spans 13 amino acids. V was pared by 5 bases and J by 1 base, with 8 bases between. In DNA, the CDR3 is TGTGCCAGCAGTCTGGGTAGGAACACTGAAGCTTTCTTT. This translates into CASSLGRNTEAFF.

This clone came up once. V is TRBV6-1 and J is TRBJ1-2; a possible D gene is TRBD1 (6 bases). CDR1 and CDR2 from the germline V gene are MNHNS and SASEGT. The CDR3 spans 14 residues. Trimming removed 3 bases from V and 6 bases from J, with 14 bases in between. This CDR3 is CASSDRRGLDGYTF. CDR3 sequence (DNA): TGTGCCAGCAGTGACCGTCGGGGGCTTGATGGCTACACCTTC.

This clone has only one observation. The chain uses TRBV28 and TRBJ2-3, with D perhaps matching TRBD1 (5 bases). CDR1 is MDHEN and CDR2 is SYDVKM in the germline V gene. The CDR3 spans 14 residues. V gave up 2 bases and J gave up 6 bases, with 12 bases separating them. The DNA of the CDR3 is TGTGCCAGCAGTTTAATGGTCCCAGGGGATACGCAGTATTTT. This codes for CASSLMVPGDTQYF. The variable domain in full, with the rest retrieved from reference TRBV28 and TRBJ2-3, is DVKVTQSSRYLVKRTGEKVFLECVQDMDHENMFWYRQDPGLGLRLIYFSYDVKMKEKGDIPEGYSVSREKKERFSLILESASTNQTSMYLCASSLMVPGDTQYFGPGTRLTVL.

V is TRBV11-2 and J is TRBJ2-3; D gene unclear. Germline V lookup: CDR1 SGHAT, CDR2 FQNNGV. The CDR3 sequence is 14 residues long. Trimming removed 7 bases from V and 2 bases from J, with 13 bases in between. CDR3 residues: CASTNGGITDTQYF. The DNA for the CDR3 is TGTGCCAGCACCAACGGTGGAATCACAGATACGCAGTATTTT.

The chain employs TRBV5-6 and TRBJ1-2; D call uncertain. Trimming pared 0 bases from V and 5 bases from J, leaving 8 bases between. CDR3 length: 13 amino acids. Germline V gene data show CDR1 as SGHDT and CDR2 as YYEEEE. CDR3 loop: CASSLELHYGYTF. Here the CDR3 DNA reads TGTGCCAGCAGCTTGGAACTGCATTATGGCTACACCTTC.

The V call is TRBV9, the J call TRBJ2-7; 14 positions agree with TRBD2. CDR1 and CDR2 (germline): SGDLS, YYNGEE. This CDR3 comprises 15 residues. J gave up 5 bases and V 3 bases, and 4 bases lay outside the gene matches. CDR3 sequence reads: CASSAGLAGANEQYF. CDR3 in DNA: TGTGCCAGCAGCGCGGGACTAGCGGGGGCTAACGAGCAGTACTTC. Filled out from reference TRBV9 and TRBJ2-7, the complete variable domain reads DSGVTQTPKHLITATGQRVTLRCSPRSGDLSVYWYQQSLDQGLQFLIQYYNGEERAKGNILERFSAQQFPDLHSELNLSSLELGDSALYFCASSAGLAGANEQYFGPGTRLTVT.

The rearrangement joins TRBV5-4 to TRBJ2-7; TRBD2 aligns across 8 bases. Germline CDR1 is SGHNT and CDR2 is YYREEE (reference sequence). The length of the CDR3 is 14 residues. J was trimmed by 7 bases and V by 2 bases; bases with no gene match: 8. The CDR3 coding sequence is TGTGCCAGCAGCTTAGGCCTAGCGGGTTTAGAGCAGTACTTC. Its protein is CASSLGLAGLEQYF. Filled out from reference TRBV5-4 and TRBJ2-7, the complete variable domain reads ETGVTQSPTHLIKTRGQQVTLRCSSQSGHNTVSWYQQALGQGPQFIFQYYREEENGRGNFPPRFSGLQFPNYSSELNVNALELDDSALYLCASSLGLAGLEQYFGPGTRLTVT.

V usage is TRBV6-5 and J usage is TRBJ1-1, with no clear D. Per the germline V gene, CDR1 is MNHEY and CDR2 is SVGAGI. V lost 6 bases and J 1 base, leaving 12 bases between the germline ends. This CDR3 is 14 amino acids long. The CDR3 sequence is CASSLLGRNTEAFF. The CDR3 DNA reads as TGTGCCAGCAGCCTACTGGGGAGGAACACTGAAGCTTTCTTT.

The chain joins TRBV25-1 to TRBJ2-5; 10 positions match TRBD2. This CDR3 contains 13 residues. After removal of 3 bases from V and 5 bases from J, the junction contained 0 bases not matched to a gene. CDR1 and CDR2 from the germline V gene are MGHDK and SYGVNS. The CDR3 bases are TGTGCCAGCAGTGAGACTAGCGGGGAGACCCAGTACTTC. It specifies CASSETSGETQYF. Full variable domain (remainder filled in from reference TRBV25-1 and TRBJ2-5): EADIYQTPRYLVIGTGKKITLECSQTMGHDKMYWYQQDPGMELHLIHYSYGVNSTEKGDLSSESTVSRIRTEHFPLTLESARPSHTSQYLCASSETSGETQYFGPGTRLLVL.

The chain combines TRBV30 with TRBJ2-7; unclear D gene. With 7 bases removed from V and 0 bases from J, the gap between germline ends came to 13 bases. The CDR3 totals 13 residues. Germline V gene lookup returns CDR1 GTSNPN and CDR2 SVGIG (reference sequence). The CDR3 DNA sequence: TGTGCCTCCTACTCCGGACCCTCCTACGAGCAGTACTTC. Translation gives CASYSGPSYEQYF.

The rearrangement uses TRBV7-9 and TRBJ2-1, with D tentatively TRBD2 (6 bases). V lost 1 base, J lost 8 bases, and 15 bases lay in between. The germline gives CDR1 SEHNR, CDR2 FQNEAQ (reference sequence). CDR3 length equals 15 residues. The CDR3 sequence is CASSLVSGELYEQFF. CDR3 sequence (DNA): TGTGCCAGCAGCTTAGTTTCGGGGGAGTTGTATGAGCAGTTCTTC.

The gene calls are TRBV30 and TRBJ2-7, with 8 bases fitting TRBD1. The CDR3 is 16 residues long. V lost 3 bases, J lost 3 bases, and 13 bases stayed unmatched. Germline CDR1 reads GTSNPN; CDR2 reads SVGIG (reference sequence). CDR3 sequence reads: CAWSDTRTGYLYEQYF. CDR3 bases: TGTGCCTGGAGCGACACCAGGACAGGGTACCTCTACGAGCAGTACTTC.

In DNA, the CDR3 is TGTGCCAGCAGTTACGGGGCAACCGGGGAGCTGTTTTTT. This codes for CASSYGATGELFF. The V gene is TRBV6-6, the J gene TRBJ2-2; maybe TRBD1 (5 bases). In germline, CDR1 is MNHNY, CDR2 SVGAGI (reference sequence). The CDR3 length is 13 residues. V lost 2 bases and J 5 bases, leaving 6 bases between the germline ends.

This clone is a singleton in its sample. The J gene is TRBJ1-5, the V gene TRBV15; 9 nucleotides match TRBD1. CDR3 length equals 14 residues. Germline CDR1 is LNHNV and CDR2 is YYDKDF (reference sequence). The ends lost 6 bases at V and 5 bases at J; junction bases unmatched: 5. The CDR3 protein is CATSLGQGDQPQHF. The CDR3 coding sequence is TGTGCCACCAGTCTGGGACAGGGTGATCAGCCCCAGCATTTT.

This chain joins TRBV5-6 and TRBJ1-1; weak D call: TRBD1 (5 bases). The CDR3 is 12 amino acids. V was shortened by 2 bases and J by 6 bases, with 8 bases between the two germline ends. Germline V gene lookup returns CDR1 SGHDT and CDR2 YYEEEE. CDR3 bases: TGTGCCAGCAGCTTCGACAGCCCTGAAGCTTTCTTT. Translating it yields CASSFDSPEAFF.

The chain combines TRBV5-1 with TRBJ2-7; D possibly corresponds to TRBD2 (6 bases). Germline V gene sequence: CDR1 SGHRS, CDR2 YFSETQ. The CDR3 totals 16 residues. The V end lost 3 bases, the J end lost 0 bases, and 16 bases lay between the germline ends. DNA of the CDR3: TGCGCCAGCAGCTATGCCGCGGGGATGCTCTCCTACGAGCAGTACTTC. Amino acid sequence: CASSYAAGMLSYEQYF.